The 9 T cell receptor beta chains presented below share a single source sample, sequenced in a study of spatial heterogeneity in lung cancer. TCRdb processed the 5' RACE reads anew with MiXCR; each CDR3 protein has one entry. The data show around 45,000 distinct CDR3 sequences, approximately 14% seen once. Time point in this sample: sample taken at primary tumor resection. The sample consisted of PBMCs, taken at surgery. These TCRs come from a male donor with early-stage non-small cell lung cancer.

This clonotype appeared a few times. V gene TRBV28 combines with J gene TRBJ2-7, with D possibly TRBD1 on 6 matching bases. The CDR3 spans 14 residues. Germline CDR1 is MDHEN and CDR2 is SYDVKM. With 6 bases removed from V and 3 bases from J, the gap between germline ends came to 15 bases. CDR3 DNA sequence: TGTGCCAGCAGCGGCCCGGACAGCTTCTACGAGCAGTACTTC. Amino acid sequence: CASSGPDSFYEQYF.

In its sample, this clonotype was seen a few times. The chain links TRBV5-1 to TRBJ2-7; a weak D match, TRBD2 (5 bases). Germline values: CDR1 SGHRS, CDR2 YFSETQ. The CDR3 has 13 residues. Trimming took 4 bases from V and 6 from J, leaving 14 bases between them. CDR3 DNA sequence: TGCGCCAGCAGCCTTAACGAACGGGGCGAGCAGTACTTC. Its protein product is CASSLNERGEQYF. Using reference TRBV5-1 and TRBJ2-7 for the parts outside the CDR3, the full variable domain is KAGVTQTPRYLIKTRGQQVTLSCSPISGHRSVSWYQQTPGQGLQFLFEYFSETQRNKGNFPGRFSGRQFSNSRSEMNVSTLELGDSALYLCASSLNERGEQYFGPGTRLTVT.

This clonotype was found many times. The rearrangement uses TRBV4-3 and TRBJ1-2, with a tentative D call TRBD1 (5 bases). CDR3 size: 14 residues. In germline, CDR1 is LGHNA, CDR2 YSLEER. V was clipped by 1 base and J by 5 bases, with 11 bases between them. Here the CDR3 DNA reads TGCGCCAGCAGCCAAGCTGAGGGACGTTATGGCTACACCTTC. This sequence encodes CASSQAEGRYGYTF.

Relative to its sample, this clonotype is medium-sized. The rearrangement uses TRBV10-3 and TRBJ2-7; D is perhaps TRBD1 or TRBD2 (6 bases each). Germline loops: CDR1 ENHRY, CDR2 SYGVKD. Trimming pared 7 bases from V and 6 bases from J, leaving 16 bases between. The CDR3 has 13 amino acids. The CDR3 is CAITSGAPGEQYF. The CDR3 DNA reads TGTGCCATCACGTCGGGGGCCCCTGGCGAGCAGTACTTC.

This clonotype was seen ten or more times. CDR3 amino acids: CASSDHRGQETQYF. CDR3 nucleotide sequence: TGCGCCAGCAGCGACCACAGGGGGCAGGAGACCCAGTACTTC. This sequence joins TRBV5-1 and TRBJ2-5; 9 bases fit TRBD1. The CDR3 totals 14 residues. The germline V gene encodes CDR1 SGHRS and CDR2 YFSETQ. V was clipped by 4 bases and J by 5 bases; unmatched bases: 6.

This clonotype was seen a handful of times. The V gene is TRBV4-3, the J gene TRBJ2-7, with D tentatively TRBD2 (6 bases). Trimming removed 0 bases from V and 2 bases from J, with 11 bases in between. The CDR3 consists of 15 residues. CDR1 and CDR2 (germline): LGHNA, YSLEER. The CDR3 nucleotides read TGCGCCAGCAGCCAAGATTGGCGGGAAGCCTACGAGCAGTACTTC. This gives the protein CASSQDWREAYEQYF.

This CDR3 reads CATGTARTGELFF. The CDR3 region has the DNA TGTGCCACCGGGACTGCGCGGACCGGGGAGCTGTTTTTT. The rearrangement links TRBV24-1 to TRBJ2-2, with a possible D match to TRBD2 (6 bases). V dropped 9 bases and J dropped 5 bases, with 12 bases sitting between them. The CDR3 has 13 residues. Germline V gene sequence: CDR1 KGHDR, CDR2 SFDVKD.

This clonotype occurred a few times. The chain employs TRBV2 and TRBJ1-1, with D uncertain. Germline-derived CDR1 and CDR2 are SNHLY and FYNNEI. Between the trimmed V and J ends, which lost 4 bases and 4 bases, there was a span of 13 bases. The CDR3 totals 14 residues. CDR3 bases: TGTGCCAGCAGTGGAACAGTGGTTAGCACTGAAGCTTTCTTT. Translation gives CASSGTVVSTEAFF. The full variable domain, rest sourced from reference TRBV2 and TRBJ1-1, is EPEVTQTPSHQVTQMGQEVILRCVPISNHLYFYWYRQILGQKVEFLVSFYNNEISEKSEIFDDQFSVERPDGSNFTLKIRSTKLEDSAMYFCASSGTVVSTEAFFGQGTRLTVV.

This clonotype came up many times. The chain carries TRBV18 and TRBJ2-7, with 9 positions matching TRBD2. Germline V lookup: CDR1 KGHSH, CDR2 LQKENI. CDR3 length: 15 amino acids. With V trimmed by 4 bases and J by 0 bases, 4 bases remained unmatched. CDR3 protein: CASSRLAGSSYEQYF. The CDR3 DNA reads as TGTGCCAGCTCACGGCTAGCGGGAAGCTCCTACGAGCAGTACTTC.